The 12 T cell receptor beta chains below were found in one sample sequenced in a study of blood T cell repertoires in COVID-19. Repertoires were generated with immunoSEQ multiplex PCR, while TCRdb's copy carries only in-frame clones and drops some. The profile covers around 72,000 clones, with around 86% appearing a single time and roughly a tenth taken by the ten largest. Material for sequencing was peripheral blood. The receptor source for this set is an older man with active or convalescent COVID-19.

The chain is built from TRBV7-9 and TRBJ1-1; 8 bases fit TRBD1. Germline loops: CDR1 SEHNR, CDR2 FQNEAQ (reference sequence). The J segment lost 5 bases and the V segment lost 3 bases, leaving 8 bases of the junction unmatched. This CDR3 contains 15 residues. The CDR3 region is CASSLERTGRTEAFF. CDR3 coding DNA: TGTGCCAGCAGCTTGGAGAGGACAGGGCGAACTGAAGCTTTCTTT.

As to this clone: One end of the junction varies from germline; a read error may be responsible. At the DNA level, this CDR3 is encoded by other sequences in the same sample as well. The V call is TRBV11-2, the J call TRBJ2-2; the match to TRBD2 covers 12 bases. The germline V gene has CDR1 SGHAT and CDR2 FQNNGV. The CDR3 runs 15 residues. CDR3 in amino acids: CASRSSGRAGGELFF. The CDR3, as DNA: TGTGCCAGCAGGTCTAGCGGGAGGGCTGGCGGGGAACTGTTTTTT.

J is TRBJ2-1 and V is TRBV6-2 or TRBV6-3, with TRBD2 identical over 7 bases. Germline V lookup: CDR1 MNHEY, CDR2 SVGEGT. This CDR3 has 16 residues. The V segment lost 6 bases and the J segment 4 bases; nucleotides outside the gene matches: 12. CDR3 region: CASSLTGLAEYNEQFF. CDR3 nucleotide sequence: TGTGCCAGCAGCCTAACCGGGCTAGCGGAATACAATGAGCAGTTCTTC.

This clone has a handful of counts. The gene calls are TRBV5-1 and TRBJ2-1, with D possibly matching TRBD2 (6 bases). Germline CDR1 and CDR2: SGHRS and YFSETQ. The CDR3 has 15 residues. V lost 4 bases to trimming and J lost 4 bases, with 15 bases between them. The DNA for the CDR3 is TGCGCCAGCAGCCCGGGGGACGGCCCTTACAATGAGCAGTTCTTC. This encodes CASSPGDGPYNEQFF.

V and J are TRBV19 and TRBJ1-5, with D possibly TRBD1 on 5 matching bases. CDR1 is LNHDA and CDR2 is SQIVND in the germline V gene (reference sequence). V was pared by 7 bases and J by 6 bases, with 25 bases between. This CDR3 has 17 amino acids. The CDR3 coding sequence is TGTGCCAGTATCGGGGGTTGGATGGCGGGGAGAAGTCAGCCCCAGCATTTT. Protein: CASIGGWMAGRSQPQHF.

V usage is TRBV19 and J usage is TRBJ2-5, with 10 bases lining up with TRBD1. The CDR3 has 15 amino acids. Germline CDR1 is LNHDA and CDR2 is SQIVND (reference sequence). The J segment lost 5 bases and the V segment lost 0 bases, leaving 3 bases of the junction unmatched. For the CDR3, the DNA is TGTGCCAGTAGTATAGACAGGACAGGGGGGGAGACCCAGTACTTC. Amino acids: CASSIDRTGGETQYF.

The chain carries TRBV7-6 and TRBJ2-5, with D perhaps matching TRBD1 (5 bases). The CDR3 length is 15 residues. Between the trimmed V and J ends, which lost 3 bases and 5 bases, there was a span of 16 bases. Germline V gene lookup returns CDR1 SGHVS and CDR2 FNYEAQ. The CDR3 protein is CASSFYSTGGETQYF. CDR3 bases: TGTGCCAGCAGCTTTTACTCCACAGGTGGGGAGACCCAGTACTTC.

The chain carries TRBV6-5 and TRBJ1-2, with a weak D call TRBD1 (5 bases). In germline, CDR1 is MNHEY, CDR2 SVGAGI. This CDR3 comprises 14 residues. The V and J ends lost 5 bases and 8 bases respectively, with 18 bases between them. The CDR3 nucleotides read TGTGCCAGCAGTAGGGACTGGGGTACGTGGGGCTACACCTTC. Translation: CASSRDWGTWGYTF.

V is TRBV7-9 and J is TRBJ1-5, with D unresolved. V shed 2 bases and J shed 3 bases, with 8 bases lying between them. The CDR3 covers 14 residues. CDR1 is SEHNR and CDR2 is FQNEAQ in the germline V gene (reference sequence). The CDR3: CASSLLGDNQPQHF. DNA of the CDR3: TGTGCCAGCAGCTTACTCGGAGACAATCAGCCCCAGCATTTT. The complete variable domain, with remaining parts taken from reference TRBV7-9 and TRBJ1-5, reads DTGVSQNPRHKITKRGQNVTFRCDPISEHNRLYWYRQTLGQGPEFLTYFQNEAQLEKSRLLSDRFSAERPKGSFSTLEIQRTEQGDSAMYLCASSLLGDNQPQHFGDGTRLSIL.

The chain has TRBV29-1 and TRBJ2-5; D perhaps matches TRBD2 (6 bases). V lost 5 bases to trimming and J lost 1 base, with 14 bases between them. The germline V gene has CDR1 SQVTM and CDR2 ANQGSEA. CDR3 length equals 14 residues. The CDR3 protein is CSVNTPEGQETQYF. CDR3 sequence (DNA): TGCAGCGTTAATACTCCGGAGGGCCAAGAGACCCAGTACTTC.

V and J are TRBV5-1 and TRBJ1-2; D is perhaps TRBD1 (5 bases). There are 13 residues in the CDR3. V was shortened by 2 bases and J by 6 bases, with 11 bases between the two germline ends. CDR1 and CDR2 from the germline V gene are SGHRS and YFSETQ. CDR3: CASSFGGDNGYTF. In DNA, the CDR3 is TGCGCCAGCAGCTTTGGGGGGGATAATGGCTACACCTTC.

The chain employs TRBV7-2 and TRBJ1-3; D is perhaps TRBD1 (5 bases). The CDR3 is 15 residues long. The V and J ends lost 5 bases and 1 base respectively, with 12 bases between them. Per germline, CDR1 SGHTA and CDR2 FQGNSA. The CDR3 coding sequence is TGTGCCAGCAGCGGAACAGGTCTATCTGGAAACACCATATATTTT. Amino acids: CASSGTGLSGNTIYF.